Listed below are T cell receptor beta chains from one sample, sequenced in a study of cytomegalovirus exposure and HLA in healthy donors. Profiled with immunoSEQ multiplex PCR; TCRdb holds only in-frame clones, not every one. Found here are 130,000 or so clones, around 79% of them singletons; the top ten hold 1.5%. What was sequenced was PBMCs. The receptors come from a woman aged 18 to 35 in good health and CMV-seronegative. Each CDR3 is given with its conserved first and last residue. Each record gives: clone size, D gene, J gene, V gene, CDR3 protein, CDR3 DNA. D genes are given only for firm matches. A row's size may be missing; if present it is once, few, many or a size class.

clone_size: .
d_call: TRBD1
j_call: TRBJ2-1
v_call: TRBV30
cdr3_aa: CAWRDRSSYNEQFF
cdr3_nt: TGTGCCTGGAGGGACAGGAGCTCCTACAATGAGCAGTTCTTC

clone_size: .
d_call: TRBD1
j_call: TRBJ1-2
v_call: TRBV2
cdr3_aa: CASSSVGQGSYGYTF
cdr3_nt: TGTGCCAGCAGTTCCGTGGGACAGGGATCCTATGGCTACACCTTC

clone_size: .
d_call: .
j_call: TRBJ2-7
v_call: TRBV5-5
cdr3_aa: CASSLAVQQGDSYEQYF
cdr3_nt: TGTGCCAGCAGCTTGGCGGTTCAGCAGGGCGACTCCTACGAGCAGTACTTC

clone_size: .
d_call: TRBD2
j_call: TRBJ2-7
v_call: TRBV6-1
cdr3_aa: CASSVRDYYYEQYF
cdr3_nt: TGTGCCAGCAGTGTGCGGGACTACTACTACGAGCAGTACTTC

clone_size: .
d_call: .
j_call: TRBJ1-2
v_call: TRBV19
cdr3_aa: CASRSSPEAEGYGYTF
cdr3_nt: TGTGCCAGTAGAAGTTCGCCAGAGGCGGAGGGTTATGGCTACACCTTC

clone_size: .
d_call: TRBD1
j_call: TRBJ1-1
v_call: TRBV7-9
cdr3_aa: CASSWRQGWNTEAFF
cdr3_nt: TGTGCCAGCAGCTGGCGACAGGGGTGGAACACTGAAGCTTTCTTT

clone_size: .
d_call: TRBD2
j_call: TRBJ2-7
v_call: TRBV10-2
cdr3_aa: CAISRTSGSSEQYF
cdr3_nt: TGCGCCATCTCCAGGACTAGCGGGAGTTCCGAGCAGTACTTC

clone_size: few
d_call: .
j_call: TRBJ1-3
v_call: TRBV7-8
cdr3_aa: CASSVRGRGNTIYF
cdr3_nt: TGTGCCAGCAGCGTAAGGGGCCGTGGAAACACCATATATTTT

clone_size: few
d_call: .
j_call: TRBJ1-1
v_call: TRBV6-6
cdr3_aa: CASSDSIFEAFF
cdr3_nt: TGTGCCAGCAGCGACAGTATCTTTGAAGCTTTCTTT

clone_size: few
d_call: TRBD2
j_call: TRBJ2-3
v_call: TRBV9
cdr3_aa: CASSVEYRGDLRDTQYF
cdr3_nt: TGTGCCAGCAGCGTTGAATACCGGGGGGACTTGAGAGATACGCAGTATTTT

clone_size: .
d_call: .
j_call: TRBJ2-5
v_call: TRBV10-3
cdr3_aa: CAISERGQETQYF
cdr3_nt: TGTGCCATCAGTGAAAGGGGCCAAGAGACCCAGTACTTC

clone_size: .
d_call: TRBD1
j_call: TRBJ1-1
v_call: TRBV12-5
cdr3_aa: CASGLTRQGMNTEAFF
cdr3_nt: TGTGCTAGTGGTTTGACCCGACAGGGGATGAACACTGAAGCTTTCTTT

clone_size: .
d_call: .
j_call: TRBJ2-7
v_call: TRBV7-2
cdr3_aa: CASSLDGGEDGYEQYF
cdr3_nt: TGTGCCAGCAGCTTAGATGGTGGGGAGGACGGATACGAGCAGTACTTC

clone_size: .
d_call: TRBD1
j_call: TRBJ1-5
v_call: TRBV4-1
cdr3_aa: CASSQGKGTGVQPQHF
cdr3_nt: TGCGCCAGCAGCCAAGGGAAGGGGACAGGGGTGCAGCCCCAGCATTTT

clone_size: .
d_call: .
j_call: TRBJ2-5
v_call: TRBV15
cdr3_aa: CATSRDLRGGETQYF
cdr3_nt: TGTGCCACCAGCAGAGATCTGCGGGGCGGAGAGACCCAGTACTTC

clone_size: .
d_call: .
j_call: TRBJ1-1
v_call: TRBV25-1
cdr3_aa: CASGESTEAFF
cdr3_nt: TGTGCCAGCGGAGAGAGCACTGAAGCTTTCTTT

clone_size: .
d_call: .
j_call: TRBJ1-2
v_call: TRBV1
cdr3_aa: CTSQGNYGYTF
cdr3_nt: TGCACCAGCCAGGGGAACTATGGCTACACCTTC

clone_size: .
d_call: TRBD1
j_call: TRBJ2-3
v_call: TRBV27
cdr3_aa: CASSFVSQGGTDTQYF
cdr3_nt: TGTGCCAGCAGTTTTGTTTCTCAGGGGGGCACAGATACGCAGTATTTT

clone_size: .
d_call: .
j_call: TRBJ1-5
v_call: TRBV19
cdr3_aa: CASTYRSQQPQHF
cdr3_nt: TGTGCCAGCACCTACAGGTCGCAACAGCCCCAGCATTTT

clone_size: .
d_call: .
j_call: TRBJ2-4
v_call: TRBV27
cdr3_aa: CASSFGPGIPLIQYF
cdr3_nt: .

clone_size: .
d_call: TRBD2
j_call: TRBJ2-1
v_call: TRBV5-1
cdr3_aa: CASSLLAGGFFDEQFF
cdr3_nt: TGCGCCAGCAGCTTGCTAGCGGGGGGCTTTTTCGATGAGCAGTTCTTC

clone_size: few
d_call: .
j_call: TRBJ1-2
v_call: TRBV5-6
cdr3_aa: CASTPGQGRLDGYTF
cdr3_nt: TGTGCCAGCACCCCAGGGCAGGGAAGGTTGGATGGCTACACCTTC

clone_size: .
d_call: TRBD1
j_call: TRBJ1-1
v_call: TRBV5-1
cdr3_aa: CASSLRQGVNTEAFF
cdr3_nt: TGCGCCAGCAGCTTAAGACAGGGGGTGAACACTGAAGCTTTCTTT

clone_size: .
d_call: .
j_call: TRBJ2-1
v_call: TRBV6-5
cdr3_aa: CASSYPIRITYNEQFF
cdr3_nt: TGTGCCAGCAGTTACCCTATCAGGATAACTTACAATGAGCAGTTCTTC

clone_size: once
d_call: .
j_call: TRBJ1-1
v_call: TRBV11-2
cdr3_aa: CASSLDQGMNTEAFF
cdr3_nt: TGTGCCAGCAGCTTAGATCAGGGAATGAACACTGAAGCTTTCTTT

clone_size: .
d_call: TRBD1
j_call: TRBJ2-1
v_call: TRBV6-5
cdr3_aa: CASSLDRGAYNEQFF
cdr3_nt: TGTGCCAGCAGTCTGGACAGGGGCGCCTACAATGAGCAGTTCTTC

clone_size: .
d_call: TRBD1
j_call: TRBJ2-6
v_call: TRBV5-1
cdr3_aa: CASSPSGGAGANVLTF
cdr3_nt: TGCGCCAGCAGCCCCTCAGGGGGCGCTGGGGCCAACGTCCTGACTTTC

clone_size: .
d_call: TRBD1
j_call: TRBJ2-1
v_call: TRBV7-9
cdr3_aa: CASSVAPGGQFF
cdr3_nt: TGTGCCAGCAGCGTCGCTCCAGGGGGGCAGTTCTTC

clone_size: .
d_call: .
j_call: TRBJ2-1
v_call: TRBV11-2
cdr3_aa: CASSFRGSGYNEQFF
cdr3_nt: TGTGCCAGCAGCTTTCGGGGTAGCGGATACAATGAGCAGTTCTTC

clone_size: .
d_call: TRBD2
j_call: TRBJ2-5
v_call: TRBV19
cdr3_aa: CASSPPGRGEETQYF
cdr3_nt: TGTGCCAGTAGTCCCCCGGGACGGGGGGAGGAGACCCAGTACTTC

clone_size: .
d_call: TRBD2
j_call: TRBJ2-7
v_call: TRBV15
cdr3_aa: CATRSRSGDYEQYF
cdr3_nt: TGTGCCACCAGATCCAGAAGCGGGGACTACGAGCAGTACTTC

clone_size: .
d_call: .
j_call: TRBJ2-5
v_call: TRBV7-8
cdr3_aa: CASSLRTGGEWEQYF
cdr3_nt: TGTGCCAGCAGCCTCCGGACTGGGGGCGAGTGGGAGCAGTACTTC